This TCR beta chain is drawn from a study of OX40 agonist ivuxolimab in advanced cancers. Study information: Each patient was given ivuxolimab into a vein every 2 weeks, at 0.01 to 10 mg/kg.

The length of the CDR3 is 16 residues. Germline V gene sequence: CDR1 LGHNA, CDR2 YSLEER. Trimming stripped 0 bases from V and 0 bases from J, with 9 bases between. TCRdb's copy holds only in-frame clones and misses some; the assay was immunoSEQ multiplex PCR. This sample yields around 40,000 clones, of which approximately 80% are seen a single time; approximately 2.6% belongs to the top ten. This TCR was recovered from an adult with an advanced solid tumor such as melanoma, head and neck, liver or kidney cancer. Sequenced here: CD4+ or CD8+ T cells sorted from blood, sampled in a trial of the OX40 agonist ivuxolimab. The chain uses TRBV4-3 and TRBJ1-3, with D uncertain. The CDR3 bases are TGCGCCAGCAGCCAAGAGGGCAGCCCCTCTGGAAACACCATATATTTT. It yields the protein CASSQEGSPSGNTIYF.